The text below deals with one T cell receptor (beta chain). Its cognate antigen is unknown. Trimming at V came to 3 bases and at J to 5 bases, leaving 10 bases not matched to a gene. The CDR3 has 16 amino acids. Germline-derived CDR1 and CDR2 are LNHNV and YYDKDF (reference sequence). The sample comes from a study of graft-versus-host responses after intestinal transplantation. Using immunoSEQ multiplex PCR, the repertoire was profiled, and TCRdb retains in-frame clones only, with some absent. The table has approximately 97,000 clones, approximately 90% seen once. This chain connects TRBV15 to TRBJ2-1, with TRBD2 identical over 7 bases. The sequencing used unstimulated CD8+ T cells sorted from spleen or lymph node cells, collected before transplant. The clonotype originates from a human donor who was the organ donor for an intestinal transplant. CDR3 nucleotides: TGTGCCACCAGCAGCCGACGGGCGGGAGCGCACAATGAGCAGTTCTTC. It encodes CATSSRRAGAHNEQFF.